These 9 T cell receptor beta chains share one sample of origin, sequenced in a study of control samples from healthy donors and cancer patients. This table comes from immunoSEQ multiplex PCR, and its TCRdb copy is limited to in-frame clones, with some not included. The sample gives under 450,000 clones, approximately 92% of which show up once; over 5.5% is in the top ten. Material: PBMCs. Receptor source: a man in his forties with head and neck cancer.

This sequence joins TRBV30 and TRBJ1-1; TRBD1 matches 10 bases. J lost 1 base, V lost 3 bases, and 5 bases had no gene match. This CDR3 spans 15 amino acids. Germline-derived CDR1 and CDR2 are GTSNPN and SVGIG (reference sequence). The CDR3 sequence: CAWSGQGDRNTEAFF. CDR3 DNA: TGTGCCTGGAGCGGACAGGGGGACAGGAACACTGAAGCTTTCTTT. The whole variable domain, remainder taken from reference TRBV30 and TRBJ1-1, is SQTIHQWPATLVQPVGSPLSLECTVEGTSNPNLYWYRQAAGRGLQLLFYSVGIGQISSEVPQNLSASRPQDRQFILSSKKLLLSDSGFYLCAWSGQGDRNTEAFFGQGTRLTVV.

The rearrangement joins TRBV2 to TRBJ1-5, with D unclear. CDR1 is SNHLY, CDR2 FYNNEI, per germline. The CDR3 length is 14 residues. Trimming removed 6 bases from V and 3 bases from J, with 12 bases in between. The CDR3 loop reads CASRASSDNQPQHF. For the CDR3, the DNA is TGTGCCAGCAGGGCGAGTAGCGACAATCAGCCCCAGCATTTT.

The rearrangement links TRBV5-4 to TRBJ1-2; TRBD1 agrees at 10 bases. This CDR3 spans 18 amino acids. The ends lost 0 bases at V and 5 bases at J; junction bases unmatched: 13. Germline V CDR1 and CDR2: SGHNT, YYREEE (reference sequence). CDR3 in amino acids: CASSLVVEEDRGRYGYTF. CDR3 bases: TGTGCCAGCAGCTTGGTCGTAGAGGAGGACAGGGGGAGGTATGGCTACACCTTC. Supplemented by reference TRBV5-4 and TRBJ1-2, the full variable domain reads ETGVTQSPTHLIKTRGQQVTLRCSSQSGHNTVSWYQQALGQGPQFIFQYYREEENGRGNFPPRFSGLQFPNYSSELNVNALELDDSALYLCASSLVVEEDRGRYGYTFGSGTRLTVV.

The gene calls are TRBV9 and TRBJ2-7; possibly TRBD1 or TRBD2 for D (6 bases each). The germline V and J ends were trimmed by 0 bases and 6 bases, with 16 bases remaining between them. There are 15 residues in the CDR3. Germline CDR1 reads SGDLS; CDR2 reads YYNGEE. The CDR3 sequence: CASSVEGGGPGEQYF. CDR3 nucleotides: TGTGCCAGCAGCGTAGAGGGGGGAGGTCCGGGCGAGCAGTACTTC.

The CDR3 spells CASSYSRGLQETQYF. CDR3 bases: TGTGCCAGCAGTTACTCTAGGGGCCTCCAAGAGACCCAGTACTTC. V is TRBV6-5 and J is TRBJ2-5; possibly TRBD1 for D (5 bases). The CDR3 spans 15 residues. Trimming stripped 0 bases from V and 1 base from J, with 9 bases between. Looked up from germline, CDR1 is MNHEY and CDR2 is SVGAGI.

This chain joins TRBV9 and TRBJ2-1; TRBD1 or TRBD2 may be the D gene (5 bases each). Germline assignment: CDR1 SGDLS and CDR2 YYNGEE. With 0 bases removed from V and 1 base from J, the gap between germline ends came to 14 bases. The CDR3 extends over 17 amino acids. The CDR3 sequence is CASSVEQGEWSYNEQFF. In DNA form, the CDR3 reads TGTGCCAGCAGCGTAGAGCAAGGGGAGTGGTCCTACAATGAGCAGTTCTTC.

The chain recombines TRBV11-2 with TRBJ2-5; D remains unclear. The V end was cut by 5 bases, the J end by 1 base, with 8 bases between. Germline assignment: CDR1 SGHAT and CDR2 FQNNGV. CDR3 size: 13 residues. CDR3 sequence reads: CASSPWSQETQYF. The DNA for the CDR3 is TGTGCCAGCAGCCCATGGTCCCAAGAGACCCAGTACTTC.

The J gene is TRBJ1-2, the V gene TRBV7-9, with 7 positions matching TRBD1. J was trimmed by 5 bases and V by 5 bases; bases with no gene match: 14. Germline-derived CDR1 and CDR2 are SEHNR and FQNEAQ (reference sequence). The CDR3 length is 16 residues. CDR3 amino acids: CASSLGTQGTIYGYTF. In DNA form, the CDR3 reads TGTGCCAGCAGCCTGGGGACACAGGGGACGATATATGGCTACACCTTC.

V usage is TRBV7-9 and J usage is TRBJ2-3; 9 nucleotides align to TRBD2. The germline CDR1 and CDR2 sequences are SEHNR and FQNEAQ (reference sequence). The CDR3 sequence is 15 residues long. Trimming cost V 3 bases and J 0 bases; bases outside gene matches: 1. The CDR3 here is CASSFTSGSTDTQYF. The CDR3 DNA reads as TGTGCCAGCAGCTTTACTAGCGGGAGCACAGATACGCAGTATTTT. The variable domain in full, with the rest retrieved from reference TRBV7-9 and TRBJ2-3, is DTGVSQNPRHKITKRGQNVTFRCDPISEHNRLYWYRQTLGQGPEFLTYFQNEAQLEKSRLLSDRFSAERPKGSFSTLEIQRTEQGDSAMYLCASSFTSGSTDTQYFGPGTRLTVL.